This T cell receptor beta chain is drawn from a study of cytomegalovirus exposure and HLA in healthy donors (dated by TCRdb to about 2017). Some background on the complete study: An earlier analysis of approximately 640 of the donors reported about 250 Gb of sequence data and 120 million or so unique TCR beta sequences from about 200 million T cells. An early release that covered some 630 HLA-typed donors contained approximately 320 gigabases of sequencing data and about 93 million unique TCR sequences. Of the roughly 400 genotyped donors, around 81% fell in the genetic ancestry cluster associated with self-reported Caucasian donors. The study was designed to test whether signatures of past pathogen exposure could be identified by cataloging public T cell receptors. The study used immunosequencing to profile the T cell repertoires of some 600 subjects and linked those repertoires to cytomegalovirus serostatus. A separate validation cohort of some 130 different subjects was used in addition to the 666-subject first cohort. To predict cytomegalovirus infection status, the study combined high-throughput TCR immunosequencing, statistical association of individual TCRs with disease status, and machine learning. A later analysis re-examined previously published TCR beta repertoires from hundreds of donors and added high-resolution HLA genotyping to investigate patterns of TCR occurrence. Rather than using new phenotypic data, the later analysis identified candidate immune exposures from TCR beta sequences and from how often those sequences occurred across donors. An earlier analysis of around 580 of the donors used high-throughput TCR beta sequencing to judge whether each TCR beta V gene segment behaved as functional or pseudogenic. Donor age, sex, ethnicity and CMV serostatus were compiled alongside the repertoire data. In a later genetic analysis, genome-wide SNP genotypes for about three fifths of the 666 donors were used, and that subset was treated as a discovery cohort. Every discovery cohort repertoire had been produced on one sequencing platform. Class I and class II HLA loci were covered by the typing at four-digit resolution. The number of donors typed differed by locus, with about 629-630 for A, B, C, DRB1 and DQB1, around 500 for DQA1, over 600 for DPA1, and some 450 for DPB1. Roughly 5 DR-DQ haplotypes were treated as single units for association and clustering because of strong linkage in the cohort. On average, around 230,000 unique TCR beta nucleotide sequences were sequenced per donor among some 420 genotyped donors of the cohort, with roughly 18% of those sequences being non-productive.

The cohort was made up of 500 to 800 healthy bone marrow donors. All cohort members were sampled while nominally healthy, although unrecorded immune exposures were likely present. The donor tested CMV seropositive, placing the donor among the 289 seropositive members of the cohort. Each donor provided a peripheral blood sample, and peripheral blood mononuclear cells were used for TCR beta sequencing. Genomic DNA extraction from the blood cell samples was performed with the Qiagen DNeasy Blood Extraction Kit. Library preparation employed the immunoSEQ multiplex PCR assay. For the multiplex PCR, a mixture combining 60 forward primers for TCR Vbeta segments and 13 reverse primers for TCR Jbeta segments was used. Amplification of the CDR3 region of rearranged TCR beta genes was performed with a multiplex PCR assay on genomic DNA. On the Illumina HiSeq System, the amplified TCR beta libraries were sequenced as 87-base-pair reads. The authors processed their data as follows. In a later analysis, about 80 million unique TCR beta chains were counted across the roughly 670 repertoires, and roughly 9.9 million of these chains were shared by at least two donors. Raw reads were error-corrected and collapsed into unique sequences with a nearest-neighbor algorithm that merged closely related sequences to remove PCR and sequencing errors. CDR3 sequences were aligned to IMGT reference sequences to assign V, D and J gene segments. For a sequence to be retained, a match of at least six nucleotides was required to both a V gene segment and a J gene segment. A rearrangement counted as productive if the CDR3 had no stop codons and remained in frame with V and J, and every other rearrangement counted as non-productive. CDR3 was defined according to IMGT convention as the region running from the second conserved V-encoded cysteine to the conserved J-encoded phenylalanine. The earlier analysis of about 500 of the donors excluded sequences that lacked an unambiguous match to a single V gene segment. An earlier analysis of about 590 of the donors classified V segments as functional when productive rearrangements were above 56.7% and as segregating when the standard deviation between donors was above 5%. To diagnose cytomegalovirus status from the catalog of TCR beta chain sequences, a statistical classification framework was built. In a later analysis, V and J genes were assigned by comparing TCR nucleotide sequences against IMGT/GENE-DB human TR gene sequences. A later analysis assigned CDR3 sequences and most-parsimonious VDJ recombination scenarios with the TCRdist pipeline. In a later analysis, each TCR beta chain was defined by its CDR3 amino acid sequence together with its V-gene family, and reads without a unique V-gene family were excluded. To address suspected cross-contamination and a sequencing artifact, a later analysis removed approximately 600 highly shared, low-generation-probability nucleotide sequences. In a later analysis, a clonal expansion index for each public chain was calculated from normalized within-repertoire ranks of inferred template counts. Generation probabilities in a later analysis came from a VDJ recombination model fitted to out-of-frame rearrangements, and those results were checked against IGoR. A later analysis scored TCR-TCR, TCR-HLA and TCR-CMV co-occurrence with hypergeometric tests, applying a repertoire-size bias correction to TCR pairs. To estimate false discovery rates, a later analysis permuted the HLA or CMV assignments 20 times. In a later analysis, co-occurring TCRs were grouped using DBSCAN, with TCRdist sequence similarity added in when clustering inside HLA-allele-positive subsets. Repertoires with fewer than 30,000 or more than 120,000 public chains, plus five repertoires with anomalous nucleotide sharing, were excluded from co-occurrence clustering. TCRdb mirrors the immuneACCESS table, restricted to in-frame sequences. Some clones are absent from its copies; in checked studies, under half trace to an unresolved V gene, and the reason for the others is unknown. Clonal size and the V and J genes are those of that table, whereas D and trimming came from the DNA. Recorded for this sample are about 170,000 clones; 80% of them occurred a single time. About 4.4% of the sample lies in the top ten.

Paper-wide results and their limitations: According to the authors, the approach could potentially be generalized to other disease states and immunological phenotypes. Broadly in line with IMGT annotations, most TCR beta V segments showed up in productive rearrangements about 87% or about 30% of the time in an earlier analysis of approximately 640 of the donors. A further reported finding was that TCR beta sequences accurately predicted the HLA-A and HLA-B alleles for most subjects in the first cohort. Most TCR sequences were seen in very few donors, while some public TCRs were found in many individuals. Because counts were too low, around 18 rarely observed V segments, including chromosome 9 orphons, were left out of the earlier analysis of about 620 of the donors. This cohort had only TCR beta chains sequenced, and the lack of alpha or paired-chain data limited which features could be detected. In a later genetic analysis, fewer N-insertions in productive TCRs were reported among donors in an Asian-associated ancestry cluster than the roughly 670-donor mean. HLA typing was unavailable for some donors at each locus, so association tests used only the typed subset. Sequencing depth was assumed to be roughly uniform across donors in the presence/absence analyses, though that assumption may not hold. When HLA alleles, especially DR and DQ, strongly co-occurred, attributing TCR associations to individual alleles was difficult. Some IMGT-functional V segments, including TRBV6-2 and TRBV6-3, could not be told apart with the 87-base-pair reads, so those segments were excluded. In a later genetic analysis, a missense DCLRE1C variant was associated with V-gene and J-gene trimming of TCR beta chains, and the association was replicated in an independent cohort. In a later analysis, several top co-occurrence clusters were reported to appear linked to parvovirus B19, influenza, CMV and Epstein-Barr virus. For the cohort, immune exposure information was limited to CMV serostatus. The study listed approximately 150 TCR beta chains as associated with cytomegalovirus. A later analysis found that TCR association rates varied across HLA loci, with DRB1 alleles showing the most associated TCRs and HLA-C alleles the fewest. Linkage disequilibrium might explain the correlated functional status among segregating V segments, but an unknown experimental factor could not be excluded. In a later analysis, most CMV-associated TCR beta chains were found to appear HLA-restricted, with HLA associations seemingly driven largely by CMV exposure. A group of highly shared sequence variants was considered likely to be a technical artifact of the sequencing pipeline. In both the original and validation cohorts, the classifier was reported to diagnose cytomegalovirus status with high specificity and sensitivity. A few of the identified cytomegalovirus-associated TCR beta chains were confirmed in vitro to be specific for cytomegalovirus antigens. In a later analysis, HLA-associated TCR beta chains were found to be more clonally expanded and to have lower generation probabilities than equally common non-associated chains. In a later analysis, more than 15,000 TCR beta sequences were associated with specific HLA alleles at a false discovery rate of 0.05.

The CDR3, cysteine through phenylalanine, is 17 amino acids long. The kept DNA is CDR3 alone, 51 bases in frame from the first base. CDR1 and CDR2, per the germline V gene, are SNHLY and FYNNEI. V is pruned by 4 bases and J by 8 bases, leaving 12 bases of the junction without a gene match. This clone was counted only a few times. The antigen it recognizes is unknown. Per-base qualities were not stored, and no clone one base away is much larger. The sequence links TRBV2 to TRBJ2-1, and 12 junction bases match TRBD2. The TCR sequence derives from a woman aged 45-60 years in good health and CMV-seropositive. Sequences were obtained from PBMCs. The nucleotide sequence is given as TGTGCCAGCAGTGTGACTAGCGGGGGCCCCATATCAGATGAGCAGTTCTTC. This yields the protein CASSVTSGGPISDEQFF.